The entry below gives a single T cell receptor (beta chain) sequence along with its context. The count of this clone is one. What this receptor recognizes is not known. The input lacks base qualities; no much larger clone sits a single base away. The data are from a study of cytomegalovirus exposure and HLA in healthy donors (TCRdb year 2017). Regarding the complete study: According to an earlier analysis of around 600 of the donors, about 179 million T cells yielded over 100 million unique TCR beta sequences and around 280 Gb of sequence data. About 310 gigabases of sequencing data and tens of millions of unique TCR sequences were included in an early release covering under 650 HLA-typed donors. Of the 300 to 450 genotyped donors, 75% to 85% were placed in the genetic ancestry cluster associated with self-reported Caucasian donors. The study aimed to test whether cataloging public T cell receptors could reveal signatures of past pathogen exposure. The T cell repertoires of several hundred subjects were profiled by immunosequencing and related to cytomegalovirus serostatus. Besides the first cohort of around 670 subjects, a separate validation cohort made up of 120 different subjects was used. To predict cytomegalovirus infection status, the study brought together high-throughput TCR immunosequencing, statistical association of individual TCRs with disease status, and machine learning. In a later analysis, previously published TCR beta repertoires from about 670 donors were re-analyzed and high-resolution HLA genotyping was added so that TCR occurrence patterns could be studied. The later analysis used no new phenotypic data to find candidate immune exposures, relying instead on TCR beta sequences and their occurrence across donors. An earlier analysis of approximately 500 of the donors applied high-throughput TCR beta sequencing to assess whether each TCR beta V gene segment acted as functional or pseudogenic. Donor age, sex, ethnicity and CMV serostatus were compiled together with the repertoire data. Genome-wide SNP genotypes for about 65% of the roughly 670 donors were used in a later genetic analysis, which treated that subset as a discovery cohort. All discovery cohort repertoires had been generated on a single sequencing platform. Class I and class II HLA loci were covered by the typing at four-digit resolution. The number of donors typed differed by locus, with roughly 629-640 for A, B, C, DRB1 and DQB1, approximately 500 for DQA1, some 570 for DPA1, and about 450 for DPB1. Four or five DR-DQ haplotypes were treated as single units for association and clustering because of strong linkage in the cohort. On average, roughly 250,000 unique TCR beta nucleotide sequences were sequenced per donor among 398 genotyped donors of the cohort, with 15% to 20% of those sequences being non-productive.

The cohort was made up of approximately 670 healthy bone marrow donors. At the time of sampling, all cohort members were nominally healthy, though unrecorded immune exposures were likely present. The donor tested CMV seronegative and was one of the 352 seronegative cohort members. Each donor provided a peripheral blood sample, and peripheral blood mononuclear cells were used for TCR beta sequencing. Genomic DNA extraction from the blood cell samples was performed with the Qiagen DNeasy Blood Extraction Kit. For this chain, trimming is 0 bases at the V end and 0 bases at the J end, and the number of junction bases without a gene match is 8. From its cysteine to its phenylalanine, the CDR3 spans 20 amino acids. The retained sequence is limited to the CDR3, 60 bases, with the frame set at the first base. From the germline V gene, CDR1 is SGHAT and CDR2 is FQNNGV. The full study reports these points: A later analysis found that TCR association rates varied across HLA loci, with DRB1 alleles showing the most associated TCRs and HLA-C alleles the fewest. Over 15 rarely observed V segments, including chromosome 9 orphons, were excluded from the earlier analysis of almost 600 of the donors because counts were too low. Because the 87-base-pair reads could not distinguish some IMGT-functional V segments, including TRBV6-2 and TRBV6-3, those segments were excluded. Because some donors lacked HLA typing at each locus, the association tests relied only on the typed subset. Several of the top co-occurrence clusters appeared to be linked to parvovirus B19, influenza, CMV and Epstein-Barr virus, according to a later analysis. In both the original and validation cohorts, the classifier was reported to diagnose cytomegalovirus status with high specificity and sensitivity. Sequencing depth was assumed to be roughly uniform across donors in the presence/absence analyses, though that assumption may not hold. A further reported finding was that TCR beta sequences accurately predicted the HLA-A and HLA-B alleles for most subjects in the first cohort. Immune exposure information for the cohort was limited to CMV serostatus. In a later genetic analysis, fewer N-insertions in productive TCRs were reported among donors in an Asian-associated ancestry cluster than the roughly 640-donor mean. When HLA alleles, especially DR and DQ, strongly co-occurred, attributing TCR associations to individual alleles was difficult. Broadly in line with IMGT annotations, most TCR beta V segments showed up in productive rearrangements about 87% or about 30% of the time in an earlier analysis of 450 to 750 of the donors. Three of the identified cytomegalovirus-associated TCR beta chains were confirmed in vitro to be specific for cytomegalovirus antigens. A later analysis associated around 16,000 TCR beta sequences with specific HLA alleles at a false discovery rate of 0.05. While some public TCRs were present in many individuals, most TCR sequences turned up only very rarely across donors. This cohort had only TCR beta chains sequenced, and the lack of alpha or paired-chain data limited which features could be detected. Linkage disequilibrium might explain the correlated functional status among segregating V segments, but an unknown experimental factor could not be ruled out. Most CMV-associated TCR beta chains appeared to be HLA-restricted in a later analysis, and the HLA associations seemed to be driven largely by CMV exposure. In a later genetic analysis, a missense DCLRE1C variant was associated with V-gene and J-gene trimming of TCR beta chains, and the association was replicated in an independent cohort. The authors suggested that the approach could potentially be extended to other disease states and immunological phenotypes. The sequencing pipeline was judged likely to have produced a cluster of highly shared sequence variants as a technical artifact. A total of 164 TCR beta chains were listed by the study as associated with cytomegalovirus. In a later analysis, HLA-associated TCR beta chains were found to be more clonally expanded and to have lower generation probabilities than equally common non-associated chains.

Receptors were amplified or captured by the immunoSEQ multiplex PCR assay. The multiplex PCR relied on a mix of 60 forward primers for TCR Vbeta segments and 13 reverse primers for TCR Jbeta segments. Amplification of the CDR3 region of rearranged TCR beta genes was performed with a multiplex PCR assay on genomic DNA. On the Illumina HiSeq System, the amplified TCR beta libraries were sequenced as 87-base-pair reads. On the authors' methods: Across the 670 or so repertoires, a later analysis counted some 80 million unique TCR beta chains, approximately 12 million of which were shared by at least two donors. Raw reads were error-corrected and collapsed into unique sequences with a nearest-neighbor algorithm that merged closely related sequences to remove PCR and sequencing errors. To assign V, D and J gene segments, CDR3 sequences were aligned to IMGT reference sequences. For a sequence to be retained, a match of at least six nucleotides to both a V gene segment and a J gene segment was required. Rearrangements were classified as productive when the CDR3 lacked stop codons and remained in frame with V and J, and all other rearrangements were classified as non-productive. Following IMGT convention, CDR3 was defined as the stretch from the second conserved V-encoded cysteine to the conserved J-encoded phenylalanine. In an earlier analysis of 500 to 650 of the donors, sequences lacking an unambiguous match to a single V gene segment were excluded. An earlier analysis of several hundred of the donors classified V segments as functional when productive rearrangements were above 56.7% and as segregating when the standard deviation between donors was above 5%. A statistical classification framework was developed to diagnose cytomegalovirus status using the catalog of TCR beta chain sequences. In a later analysis, TCR nucleotide sequences were compared against IMGT/GENE-DB human TR gene sequences so that V and J genes could be assigned. A later analysis assigned CDR3 sequences and most-parsimonious VDJ recombination scenarios with the TCRdist pipeline. In a later analysis, every TCR beta chain was defined by the combination of its CDR3 amino acid sequence and its V-gene family, and reads without a unique V-gene family were dropped. A later analysis removed several hundred highly shared, low-generation-probability nucleotide sequences to deal with suspected cross-contamination and a sequencing artifact. In a later analysis, a clonal expansion index for each public chain was calculated from normalized within-repertoire ranks of inferred template counts. In a later analysis, generation probabilities were computed using a VDJ recombination model fitted to out-of-frame rearrangements, and the results were checked against IGoR. In a later analysis, TCR-TCR, TCR-HLA and TCR-CMV co-occurrence was scored with hypergeometric tests, and a repertoire-size bias correction was applied to TCR pairs. A later analysis estimated false discovery rates by permuting HLA or CMV assignments 20 times. A later analysis grouped co-occurring TCRs with DBSCAN, adding TCRdist sequence similarity when clustering within HLA-allele-positive subsets. Repertoires with fewer than 30,000 or more than 120,000 public chains were left out of co-occurrence clustering, as were a handful of repertoires with anomalous nucleotide sharing. In its TCRdb copy, this immuneACCESS table keeps in-frame sequences only and misses some clones. Where compared with another copy, unresolved V genes explain less than half of these, and the others have no known cause. D and trimming come from the DNA, and the V and J calls and clone size come from that table. The sample profile shows under 250,000 clones; 65% to 90% of them were found once. About 2.3% of the sample is taken by the ten largest.

This receptor chain uses TRBV11-2 and TRBJ2-1, with TRBD2 identical over 13 junction bases. The sample was PBMCs. The sequence came from a woman between 50 and 59 years old in good health and CMV-seronegative. CDR3 sequence: CASSLDRTSGRRSSYNEQFF. In nucleotides, the sequence is TGTGCCAGCAGCTTAGATCGGACTAGCGGGAGAAGGAGCTCCTACAATGAGCAGTTCTTC.